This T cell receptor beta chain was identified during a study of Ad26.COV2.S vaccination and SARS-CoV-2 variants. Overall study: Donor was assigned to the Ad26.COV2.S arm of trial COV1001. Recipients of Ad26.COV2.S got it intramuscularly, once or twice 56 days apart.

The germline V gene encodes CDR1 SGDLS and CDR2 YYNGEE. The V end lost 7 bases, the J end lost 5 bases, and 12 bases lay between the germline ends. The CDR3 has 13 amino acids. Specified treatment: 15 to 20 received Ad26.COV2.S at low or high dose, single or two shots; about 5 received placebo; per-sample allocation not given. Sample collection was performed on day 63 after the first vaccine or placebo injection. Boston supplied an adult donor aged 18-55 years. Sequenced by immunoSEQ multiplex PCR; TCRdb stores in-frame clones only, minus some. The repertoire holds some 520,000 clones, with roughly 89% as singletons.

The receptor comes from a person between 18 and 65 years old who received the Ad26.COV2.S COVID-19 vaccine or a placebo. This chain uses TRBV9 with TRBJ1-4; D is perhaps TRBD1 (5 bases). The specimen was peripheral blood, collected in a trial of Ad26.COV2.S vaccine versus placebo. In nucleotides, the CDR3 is TGTGCCAGCGGTCGGGGGGAGAATGAAAAACTGTTTTTT. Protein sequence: CASGRGENEKLFF.